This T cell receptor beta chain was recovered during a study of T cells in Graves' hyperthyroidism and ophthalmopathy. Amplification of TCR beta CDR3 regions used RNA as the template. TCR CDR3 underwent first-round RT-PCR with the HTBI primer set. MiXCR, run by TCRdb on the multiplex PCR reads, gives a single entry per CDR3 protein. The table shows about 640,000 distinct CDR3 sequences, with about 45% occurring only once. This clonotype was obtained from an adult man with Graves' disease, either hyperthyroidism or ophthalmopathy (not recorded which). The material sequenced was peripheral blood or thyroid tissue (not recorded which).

This CDR3 reads CASSLAGTGTETQYF. As DNA, the CDR3 is TGTGCCAGCAGCTTAGCCGGGACAGGAACCGAGACCCAGTACTTC. This chain joins TRBV7-2 and TRBJ2-5; 8 bases are a match to TRBD1. J was trimmed by 5 bases and V by 0 bases; bases with no gene match: 5. CDR1 and CDR2 (germline): SGHTA, FQGNSA. This CDR3 is 15 amino acids long.